The 14 T cell receptor beta chains in this list originate from one sample, sequenced in a study of blood T cell repertoires in COVID-19. Assay: immunoSEQ multiplex PCR; the TCRdb copy retains only in-frame clones and omits some. Of approximately 230,000 clones detected, roughly 83% appear once; the ten largest clones hold 8.9%. Input material: peripheral blood. These receptors came from a man older than 75 with acute or convalescent COVID-19.

The rearrangement uses TRBV18 and TRBJ1-2, with D tentatively TRBD1 (6 bases). This CDR3 comprises 14 residues. The V gene lost 3 bases and the J gene lost 4 bases, with 12 bases spanning the gap. Per the germline V gene, CDR1 is KGHSH and CDR2 is LQKENI. The CDR3 DNA reads TGTGCCAGCTCACCGTCCGGGACACTCTATGGCTACACCTTC. Its translation: CASSPSGTLYGYTF.

CDR3 loop: CASHSGGPTDTQYF. The CDR3 DNA sequence: TGCGCCAGCCATAGCGGGGGGCCCACAGATACGCAGTATTTT. This chain joins TRBV10-1 and TRBJ2-3; TRBD2 matches at 10 bases. This CDR3 spans 14 amino acids. Germline loops: CDR1 WNHNN, CDR2 SYGVQD (reference sequence). Trimming took 8 bases from V and 2 from J; bases not matched to a gene: 4.

A note on this clone: Other DNA sequences in the same sample also yield this CDR3. This chain joins TRBV19 and TRBJ2-5; 8 nucleotides agree with TRBD1. The J segment lost 5 bases and the V segment lost 3 bases, leaving 8 bases of the junction unmatched. Looked up from germline, CDR1 is LNHDA and CDR2 is SQIVND (reference sequence). The CDR3 is 15 amino acids. The CDR3 nucleotides are TGTGCCAGTAGTATTGTTGGACAGGGCGGGGAGACCCAGTACTTC. It codes for CASSIVGQGGETQYF.

This sequence joins TRBV30 and TRBJ2-7; weak D call: TRBD1 (5 bases). This CDR3 is built from 12 residues. The V end lost 2 bases, the J end lost 3 bases, and 8 bases lay between the germline ends. Germline loops: CDR1 GTSNPN, CDR2 SVGIG (reference sequence). CDR3 protein: CAWSLTVYEQYF. The DNA for the CDR3 is TGTGCCTGGAGTTTGACAGTCTACGAGCAGTACTTC. The entire variable domain, with the rest obtained from reference TRBV30 and TRBJ2-7, is as follows: SQTIHQWPATLVQPVGSPLSLECTVEGTSNPNLYWYRQAAGRGLQLLFYSVGIGQISSEVPQNLSASRPQDRQFILSSKKLLLSDSGFYLCAWSLTVYEQYFGPGTRLTVT.

This clone was recorded once. V and J are TRBV19 and TRBJ1-5; perhaps TRBD1 as D (6 bases). This CDR3 spans 15 amino acids. The V gene lost 4 bases and the J gene lost 0 bases, with 10 bases spanning the gap. The germline V gene has CDR1 LNHDA and CDR2 SQIVND (reference sequence). In DNA form, the CDR3 reads TGTGCCAGTAGTAGGACAGCTTATAGCAATCAGCCCCAGCATTTT. Its translation is CASSRTAYSNQPQHF.

V gene TRBV3-1 (or the pseudogene TRBV3-2) combines with J gene TRBJ1-1, with D hard to call. The CDR3 contains 16 residues. Germline lookup yields CDR1 LGHDT and CDR2 YNNKEL (reference sequence). V dropped 5 bases and J dropped 0 bases, with 16 bases sitting between them. The CDR3 DNA follows: TGTGCCAGCAGCGTAAACCCTGGACTGATGAACACTGAAGCTTTCTTT. Encoded protein: CASSVNPGLMNTEAFF.

The chain has TRBV7-2 and TRBJ2-4; TRBD1 aligns across 12 bases. In germline, CDR1 is SGHTA, CDR2 FQGNSA. CDR3 length: 15 residues. J lost 6 bases, V lost 5 bases, and 5 bases had no gene match. The CDR3 spells CASSRGQGAGNIQYF. The CDR3 nucleotides read TGTGCCAGCAGCCGGGGACAGGGGGCCGGAAACATTCAGTACTTC.

There are a few counts of this clone. This chain connects TRBV11-2 to TRBJ2-7, with D tentatively TRBD1 (5 bases). Trimming shortened V by 6 bases and J by 4 bases, and 13 bases separated the two germline ends. The CDR3 runs 13 residues. From germline, CDR1 is SGHAT and CDR2 FQNNGV. CDR3 DNA sequence: TGTGCCAGCAGATTCACAGGAACTTACGAGCAGTACTTC. Amino acid sequence: CASRFTGTYEQYF.

The chain is built from TRBV6-6 and TRBJ2-7, with D possibly matching TRBD2 (6 bases). The CDR3 extends over 15 amino acids. Trimming stripped 6 bases from V and 0 bases from J, with 15 bases between. Germline V gives CDR1 MNHNY, CDR2 SVGAGI (reference sequence). The CDR3 loop reads CASSPYGGDSYEQYF. The CDR3 nucleotides read TGTGCCAGCAGCCCTTACGGGGGAGACTCCTACGAGCAGTACTTC.

The V gene is TRBV20-1, the J gene TRBJ2-4; 10 nucleotides match TRBD2. The CDR3 length is 16 residues. CDR1 and CDR2 (germline): DFQATT, SNEGSKA (reference sequence). Trimming removed 3 bases from V and 3 bases from J; junction bases left unmatched: 8. Here the CDR3 DNA reads TGCAGTGCTAGTAAAGCGGGAGGGCGGGGCAAAAACATTCAGTACTTC. Encoded protein: CSASKAGGRGKNIQYF.

V usage is TRBV24-1 and J usage is TRBJ2-7, with 7 bases that match TRBD1. The CDR3 spans 14 residues. The ends lost 6 bases at V and 5 bases at J; junction bases unmatched: 9. The V gene's germline CDR1 is KGHDR and CDR2 SFDVKD. This CDR3 reads CATSPRGSSNEQYF. CDR3 in DNA: TGTGCCACCAGTCCCAGGGGGTCAAGTAACGAGCAGTACTTC.

This rearrangement joins TRBV28 to TRBJ2-7, with D perhaps TRBD1 (5 bases). Germline V gene data show CDR1 as MDHEN and CDR2 as SYDVKM. V lost 5 bases and J 3 bases, leaving 11 bases between the germline ends. The CDR3 is 13 residues long. The DNA of the CDR3 is TGTGCCAGCAGTATACAGGATCTCTACGAGCAGTACTTC. Amino acids: CASSIQDLYEQYF.

In nucleotides, the CDR3 is TGTGCCAGCAGGATCGGGGGAGACAAAAACATTCAGTACTTC. Amino acid sequence: CASRIGGDKNIQYF. The rearrangement links TRBV2 to TRBJ2-4; the D gene is possibly TRBD2 (6 bases). The CDR3 loop spans 14 amino acids. Looked up from germline, CDR1 is SNHLY and CDR2 is FYNNEI. V lost 6 bases to trimming and J lost 3 bases, with 12 bases between them.

The chain combines TRBV19 with TRBJ1-2; the match to TRBD1 covers 7 bases. The CDR3 extends over 13 amino acids. V shed 4 bases and J 8 bases; nucleotides not matched to a gene: 7. Germline assignment: CDR1 LNHDA and CDR2 SQIVND (reference sequence). This CDR3 reads CASSSRTGSGYTF. The CDR3 region has the DNA TGTGCCAGTAGTAGCCGGACAGGTTCCGGCTACACCTTC.